This T cell receptor (beta chain) emerged from a study of regulatory T cells in long-lasting Graves disease. Notes on the study in general: Persistent Graves' cases showed lower TCR diversity than newly diagnosed cases.

Building the TCR beta libraries relied on iRepertoire HTBI primers, and CDR3 regions underwent Arm-PCR. TCRdb reanalysed the multiplex PCR reads using MiXCR and keeps one entry per CDR3 protein. The sample contains roughly 560,000 distinct CDR3 sequences, 12% of which appear only once. In its sample, this clonotype was seen a few times. The antigen is unknown. Time point reported: newly diagnosed GD, antithyroid drugs for less than 3 months. The TCR library was made from RNA extracted from PBMCs. The CDR3 contains 14 residues. Trimming cost V 9 bases and J 3 bases; bases outside gene matches: 7. Per germline, CDR1 WNHNN and CDR2 SYGVQD (reference sequence). These data also formed part of another study, on T cells in Graves' hyperthyroidism and ophthalmopathy. This second study notes: An initial round of RT-PCR targeting the TCR CDR3 relied on the HTBI primer set. Most expanded thyroid clonotypes above 0.001 recurred in blood.

The receptor was isolated from a young woman with Graves disease. The rearrangement joins TRBV10-1 to TRBJ2-3; 9 bases are shared with TRBD2. Specimen: peripheral blood mononuclear cells (PBMCs), collected at new diagnosis, from a patient treated with antithyroid drugs. The CDR3 bases are TGCGCCAGATTACTAGCGGGCAGAACAGATACGCAGTATTTT. This translates into CARLLAGRTDTQYF.